Listed here are 23 T cell receptor beta chains from one sample, sequenced in a study of T-cell reconstitution after alpha-beta-depleted transplantation in children. A library of TCRbeta sequences, prepared with unique molecular identifiers, was generated. Each CDR3 protein gets one entry after TCRdb re-called the PCR reads with MiXCR. The table shows a few hundred thousand distinct CDR3 sequences, with around 10% occurring only once. This material consisted of PBMCs from the stem cell graft donor, taken from the stem cell graft. Receptors were obtained from a human donor who donated a stem cell graft to a child with acute lymphoblastic leukemia.

This clonotype showed up just a few times. This chain joins TRBV6-6 and TRBJ1-4, with D possibly TRBD1 on 5 matching bases. The CDR3 extends over 13 amino acids. Germline V gene sequence: CDR1 MNHNY, CDR2 SVGAGI (reference sequence). The ends were cut back, 6 bases at V and 8 bases at J, with 13 bases in the middle. CDR3 in amino acids: CASRDRQLEKLFF. DNA for the CDR3: TGTGCCAGCAGGGATCGACAGCTCGAAAAACTGTTTTTT.

V and J are TRBV25-1 and TRBJ2-2; perhaps TRBD2 as D (6 bases). This CDR3 region has 14 residues. V lost 6 bases to trimming and J lost 6 bases, with 14 bases between them. Looked up from germline, CDR1 is MGHDK and CDR2 is SYGVNS. CDR3 in amino acids: CASRAGGDAGELFF. CDR3 bases: TGTGCCAGCAGGGCTGGCGGGGATGCCGGGGAGCTGTTTTTT.

The chain has TRBV24-1 and TRBJ2-7, with TRBD1 identical over 7 bases. Trimming removed 4 bases from V and 7 bases from J; junction bases left unmatched: 9. The CDR3 is made up of 14 amino acids. Per germline, CDR1 KGHDR and CDR2 SFDVKD. CDR3 nucleotides: TGTGCCACCAGTGAGCCGCGACAGGGACCTGAGCAGTACTTC. It codes for CATSEPRQGPEQYF.

The V and J genes are TRBV6-2 or TRBV6-3 and TRBJ2-1, with 7 bases aligning to TRBD1. Germline lookup yields CDR1 MNHEY and CDR2 SVGEGT. V dropped 11 bases and J dropped 9; count of bases not matched to a gene: 7. The CDR3 sequence is 11 residues long. In DNA form, the CDR3 reads TGTGCCCGCACCGCAGGGGGTGAGCAGTTCTTC. Translated, it gives CARTAGGEQFF.

The rearrangement links TRBV11-2 to TRBJ1-1; D remains ambiguous. Trimming removed 4 bases from V and 0 bases from J, with 9 bases in between. The length of the CDR3 is 14 residues. Germline V gene sequence: CDR1 SGHAT, CDR2 FQNNGV. Written as DNA, the CDR3 is TGTGCCAGCAGCTCGGACTTTTTGAACACTGAAGCTTTCTTT. This translates into CASSSDFLNTEAFF.

This clonotype was seen ten or more times. The chain has TRBV5-6 and TRBJ2-3; 7 nucleotides line up with TRBD2. After removal of 7 bases from V and 5 bases from J, the junction contained 10 bases not matched to a gene. Per the germline V gene, CDR1 is SGHDT and CDR2 is YYEEEE. The CDR3 covers 14 residues. CDR3 nucleotide sequence: TGTGCCAGCCGGTATGGACTAGGTGAAGATACGCAGTATTTT. Its translation is CASRYGLGEDTQYF.

This clonotype was found a few times. The chain is built from TRBV5-6 and TRBJ1-1, with a tentative D call TRBD1 (5 bases). The germline CDR1 and CDR2 sequences are SGHDT and YYEEEE. V shed 3 bases and J shed 5 bases, with 14 bases lying between them. This CDR3 has 14 amino acids. Written as DNA, the CDR3 is TGTGCCAGCAGCTCGACAGACGTCGGGACTGAAGCTTTCTTT. Translating gives CASSSTDVGTEAFF.

This clonotype was recorded at least ten times. The V call is TRBV10-2, the J call TRBJ2-3, with TRBD2 matching 14 bases. After removal of 6 bases from V and 6 bases from J, the junction contained 8 bases not matched to a gene. CDR1 and CDR2 from the germline V gene are WSHSY and SAAADI. The CDR3 is made up of 16 amino acids. The CDR3 coding sequence is TGCGCCAGCAGAGCCGGGACTAGCGGGAGCAGTGATACGCAGTATTTT. Translated, it gives CASRAGTSGSSDTQYF.

There are a few counts of this clonotype. This sequence joins TRBV7-9 and TRBJ1-1; D perhaps matches TRBD1 (5 bases). CDR1 is SEHNR and CDR2 is FQNEAQ in the germline V gene (reference sequence). The V end lost 0 bases, the J end lost 0 bases, and 8 bases lay between the germline ends. CDR3 size: 15 residues. For the CDR3, the DNA is TGTGCCAGCAGCTTAGCGGGGCAGGTGAACACTGAAGCTTTCTTT. This codes for CASSLAGQVNTEAFF.

The J gene is TRBJ2-7, the V gene TRBV28, with D maybe TRBD2 (5 bases). Per the germline V gene, CDR1 is MDHEN and CDR2 is SYDVKM. CDR3 size: 15 residues. Trimming removed 7 bases at V and 6 bases at J, with 22 bases between. The CDR3 loop reads CASTLPGSPTFEQYF. CDR3 sequence (DNA): TGTGCCAGCACCCTTCCGGGGTCTCCCACGTTCGAGCAGTACTTC. The full variable domain, in which reference TRBV28 and TRBJ2-7 provide the parts outside the CDR3, is DVKVTQSSRYLVKRTGEKVFLECVQDMDHENMFWYRQDPGLGLRLIYFSYDVKMKEKGDIPEGYSVSREKKERFSLILESASTNQTSMYLCASTLPGSPTFEQYFGPGTRLTVT.

The chain recombines TRBV29-1 with TRBJ2-7; 9 nucleotides match TRBD1. Looked up from germline, CDR1 is SQVTM and CDR2 is ANQGSEA. This CDR3 is built from 12 residues. Germline trimming cut 6 bases from V and 1 base from J; bases unmatched to any gene: 1. The CDR3 DNA follows: TGCAGCGTCGGGACAGGGTCCTACGAGCAGTACTTC. It yields the protein CSVGTGSYEQYF.

This clonotype was seen only a few times. The chain carries TRBV6-2 or TRBV6-3 and TRBJ2-3, with TRBD1 identical over 7 bases. J was trimmed by 0 bases and V by 3 bases; bases with no gene match: 6. The V gene's germline CDR1 is MNHEY and CDR2 SVGEGT. This CDR3 has 16 residues. The CDR3 region has the DNA TGTGCCAGCAGTTATAATATACAGGGGAGCACAGATACGCAGTATTTT. Its translation is CASSYNIQGSTDTQYF.

The chain employs TRBV7-9 and TRBJ2-5; D possibly corresponds to TRBD1 (6 bases). The CDR3 sequence is 15 residues long. The germline V gene has CDR1 SEHNR and CDR2 FQNEAQ (reference sequence). Trimming pared 5 bases from V and 5 bases from J, leaving 18 bases between. CDR3 sequence reads: CASSLLTGSAETQYF. CDR3 in DNA: TGTGCCAGCAGCCTTTTGACAGGCTCAGCGGAGACCCAGTACTTC.

This rearrangement joins TRBV4-3 to TRBJ2-2; D could derive from TRBD1 or TRBD2 (5 bases each). This CDR3 spans 16 amino acids. Trimming shortened V by 0 bases and J by 4 bases, and 12 bases separated the two germline ends. Germline V CDR1 and CDR2: LGHNA, YSLEER. CDR3: CASSQDSGPVTGELFF. Here the CDR3 DNA reads TGCGCCAGCAGCCAAGATTCGGGACCAGTCACCGGGGAGCTGTTTTTT.

Concerning this clonotype: One end of the junction varies from germline; a read error may be responsible. The chain links TRBV20-1 to TRBJ2-6; no definite D call. Per the germline V gene, CDR1 is DFQATT and CDR2 is SNEGSKA (reference sequence). This CDR3 spans 16 amino acids. CDR3 residues: CSVRDLSPSGANVLTF. The CDR3 DNA sequence: TGCAGTGTTAGAGATTTAAGTCCCTCTGGGGCCAACGTCCTGACTTTC.

The chain carries TRBV7-2 and TRBJ2-1; possibly TRBD2 for D (5 bases). CDR1 is SGHTA and CDR2 is FQGNSA in the germline V gene. Between the trimmed V and J ends, which lost 3 bases and 2 bases, there was a span of 11 bases. This CDR3 region has 15 residues. CDR3 bases: TGTGCCAGCAGCTTGGGCGGACTCCCCTACAATGAGCAGTTCTTC. Its protein product is CASSLGGLPYNEQFF.

The sample holds many counts of this clonotype. The gene calls are TRBV29-1 and TRBJ2-1; 8 positions agree with TRBD1. J lost 5 bases, V lost 5 bases, and 8 bases had no gene match. The CDR3 contains 14 residues. Germline V gene lookup returns CDR1 SQVTM and CDR2 ANQGSEA. In DNA form, the CDR3 reads TGCAGCGTTACTAGGGGGACAGGCCACAATGAGCAGTTCTTC. It specifies CSVTRGTGHNEQFF.

This chain uses TRBV7-2 with TRBJ2-7; D uncertain. This CDR3 comprises 12 residues. The V gene's germline CDR1 is SGHTA and CDR2 FQGNSA. Deletions cut 5 bases from V and 4 bases from J, with 9 bases between. DNA for the CDR3: TGTGCCAGCAGCCCAGAAAGATACGAGCAGTACTTC. It yields the protein CASSPERYEQYF. Based on the CDR3 plus reference TRBV7-2 and TRBJ2-7, the full variable domain is GAGVSQSPSNKVTEKGKDVELRCDPISGHTALYWYRQSLGQGLEFLIYFQGNSAPDKSGLPSDRFSAERTGGSVSTLTIQRTQQEDSAVYLCASSPERYEQYFGPGTRLTVT.

This clonotype has a handful of counts. The rearrangement joins TRBV5-1 to TRBJ2-1, with D tentatively TRBD2 (5 bases). Looked up from germline, CDR1 is SGHRS and CDR2 is YFSETQ. The CDR3 length is 20 residues. V lost 0 bases to trimming and J lost 5 bases, with 27 bases between them. The CDR3 sequence is CASSLASGGGPWLRNNEQFF. CDR3 in DNA: TGCGCCAGCAGCTTGGCGTCGGGTGGCGGGCCATGGCTACGAAACAATGAGCAGTTCTTC.

V is TRBV6-1 and J is TRBJ2-7; TRBD2 aligns across 14 bases. Germline-derived CDR1 and CDR2 are MNHNS and SASEGT. CDR3 length: 18 residues. V lost 5 bases to trimming and J lost 7 bases; unmatched junction nucleotides: 16. CDR3: CASSPARFGTSGSDEQYF. DNA of the CDR3: TGTGCCAGCAGTCCTGCCCGATTTGGGACTAGCGGGAGTGATGAGCAGTACTTC.

This clonotype was picked up a small number of times. The chain is built from TRBV5-1 and TRBJ2-2; the D gene is possibly TRBD1 (6 bases). Per germline, CDR1 SGHRS and CDR2 YFSETQ. This CDR3 has 16 amino acids. Trimming left V 4 bases short and J 0 bases short, with 13 bases between. CDR3 coding DNA: TGCGCCAGCAGCCCCCCTCGACAGGCGAACACCGGGGAGCTGTTTTTT. It translates to CASSPPRQANTGELFF.

The V call is TRBV4-3, the J call TRBJ2-3, with TRBD2 identical over 14 bases. The CDR3 runs 19 residues. Germline V gene lookup returns CDR1 LGHNA and CDR2 YSLEER. Trimming removed 7 bases from V and 4 bases from J; junction bases left unmatched: 16. This CDR3 reads CASTHFYTGLAGAADTQYF. The CDR3 DNA is TGCGCCAGCACCCACTTCTACACGGGACTAGCGGGAGCGGCAGATACGCAGTATTTT.

This clonotype showed up many times. As DNA, the CDR3 is TGTGCCAGCAGTTTATCGACAGCCCTGAGCTCCTACAATGAGCAGTTCTTC. It translates to CASSLSTALSSYNEQFF. The V call is TRBV27, the J call TRBJ2-1; maybe TRBD1 (5 bases). The CDR3 has 17 residues. The germline CDR1 and CDR2 sequences are MNHEY and SMNVEV (reference sequence). V lost 0 bases and J 0 bases, leaving 12 bases between the germline ends.